The T cell receptor beta chain described here comes from a study of shared clonotypes between healthy human individuals. Produced via immunoSEQ multiplex PCR; TCRdb's table is partial and in-frame only. The sample includes approximately 1.9 million clones, 93% seen only once; the top ten take less than 2%. The table lists this clone with a count of one. Germline lookup yields CDR1 MGHRA and CDR2 YSYEKL. V was cut by 4 bases and J by 1 base, with 18 bases left in between. This CDR3 spans 17 amino acids. Terminally differentiated effector memory CD45RA+ cells were excluded by CCR7 positive selection of CD45RO-negative cells.

This chain links TRBV4-1 with TRBJ2-3, with D tentatively TRBD1 or TRBD2 (5 bases each). This TCR was sampled from a man between 18 and 35 years old in good health. Some clones in this sample may be carry-over from other donors' samples. The source material was naive CD8+ T cells from PBMCs. CDR3 sequence (DNA): TGCGCCAGCAGCCCCTATGAAGGGGCGGAGGGCACAGATACGCAGTATTTT. Residues: CASSPYEGAEGTDTQYF.